Presented here are 21 T cell receptor beta chains from one specimen sequenced in a study of CD8 T cells in Susac syndrome. Reverse transcription of about 0.5 to 1 ug RNA used random hexamers. TCRdb reanalysed the immunoSEQ multiplex PCR reads using MiXCR and keeps one entry per CDR3 protein. The sample yields roughly 250,000 distinct CDR3 sequences, roughly 95% seen once. Sequenced sample: CD4+ T cells from PBMCs. The receptors originated from a human donor with Susac syndrome.

The chain is built from TRBV3-1 and TRBJ2-7, with TRBD2 identical over 12 bases. This CDR3 spans 15 amino acids. The V and J ends lost 1 base and 9 bases, in that order; junction bases with no gene match: 7. Germline V gene sequence: CDR1 LGHDT, CDR2 YNNKEL (reference sequence). CDR3 nucleotides: TGTGCCAGCAGCCAAGGGACTAGCGGGACGCCTCGGCAGTACTTC. Its protein is CASSQGTSGTPRQYF.

This rearrangement joins TRBV19 to TRBJ2-7; the D gene is possibly TRBD1 (7 bases). Germline V lookup: CDR1 LNHDA, CDR2 SQIVND (reference sequence). The V end was cut by 3 bases, the J end by 0 bases, with 12 bases between. The CDR3 has 15 amino acids. As DNA, the CDR3 is TGTGCCAGTAGTATTGGGCAGGGGGGCTCCTACGAGCAGTACTTC. Its protein is CASSIGQGGSYEQYF.

This sequence joins TRBV12-3 or TRBV12-4 and TRBJ2-5; TRBD2 is a possible D gene (6 bases). The CDR3 extends over 15 amino acids. Trimming left V 2 bases short and J 2 bases short, with 12 bases between. Here the CDR3 reads CASSLRAGTQETQYF. The CDR3 DNA is TGTGCCAGCAGTTTAAGGGCGGGGACGCAAGAGACCCAGTACTTC.

V is TRBV20-1 and J is TRBJ1-2; 9 nucleotides line up with TRBD1. The CDR3 extends over 16 amino acids. The junction had 13 bases not matched to a gene; V was cut back by 0 bases and J by 8 bases. The germline V gene has CDR1 DFQATT and CDR2 SNEGSKA (reference sequence). Here the CDR3 DNA reads TGCAGTGCTAGAGATCTCAATCCAGGACAGGGGTCCGGCTACACCTTC. This gives the protein CSARDLNPGQGSGYTF.

The chain uses TRBV7-9 and TRBJ2-5; the D is unclear. Germline V gene sequence: CDR1 SEHNR, CDR2 FQNEAQ (reference sequence). V gave up 3 bases and J gave up 5 bases, with 7 bases separating them. This CDR3 is built from 12 residues. CDR3 nucleotide sequence: TGTGCCAGCAGCTTCCCGAGGGAGACCCAGTACTTC. This translates into CASSFPRETQYF.

The V gene is TRBV14, the J gene TRBJ1-2; D unclear. V lost 0 bases to trimming and J lost 5 bases, with 7 bases between them. The CDR3 length is 13 residues. From germline, CDR1 is SGHDN and CDR2 FVKESK. CDR3 protein: CASSQDSQYGYTF. DNA for the CDR3: TGTGCCAGCAGCCAAGATAGTCAGTATGGCTACACCTTC.

The V gene is TRBV29-1, the J gene TRBJ2-5, with D hard to call. The CDR3 loop spans 12 amino acids. Trimming stripped 3 bases from V and 2 bases from J, with 7 bases between. The germline CDR1 and CDR2 sequences are SQVTM and ANQGSEA. CDR3 loop: CSVDWGQETQYF. CDR3 nucleotide sequence: TGCAGCGTTGATTGGGGTCAAGAGACCCAGTACTTC.

The rearrangement uses TRBV7-9 and TRBJ2-7, with D possibly called TRBD1 or TRBD2 (5 bases each). Germline CDR1 and CDR2: SEHNR and FQNEAQ (reference sequence). The CDR3 loop spans 13 amino acids. Trimming shortened V by 3 bases and J by 3 bases, and 9 bases separated the two germline ends. CDR3 sequence: CASSFGTYYEQYF. In DNA form, the CDR3 reads TGTGCCAGCAGCTTTGGGACCTACTACGAGCAGTACTTC.

The rearrangement links TRBV20-1 to TRBJ2-7; 7 positions agree with TRBD1. J gave up 5 bases and V 5 bases, and 9 bases lay outside the gene matches. CDR3 size: 13 residues. Per germline, CDR1 DFQATT and CDR2 SNEGSKA (reference sequence). The CDR3 DNA follows: TGCAGTGCTTCCACAGGGGCTCGGCACGAGCAGTACTTC. Its translation: CSASTGARHEQYF.

This chain links TRBV24-1 with TRBJ2-1, with unresolved D. Deletions cut 3 bases from V and 10 bases from J, with 12 bases between. The CDR3 length is 13 residues. CDR1 is KGHDR and CDR2 is SFDVKD in the germline V gene. The CDR3 loop reads CATSDPARREQFF. The CDR3 DNA is TGTGCCACCAGTGATCCCGCCCGACGGGAGCAGTTCTTC.

V usage is TRBV7-2 and J usage is TRBJ1-2; 7 bases match TRBD1. The germline V gene encodes CDR1 SGHTA and CDR2 FQGNSA. The CDR3 has 13 amino acids. V was clipped by 4 bases and J by 7 bases; unmatched bases: 6. CDR3 in DNA: TGTGCCAGCAGCTCGGGACAGCGAGGTGGCTACACCTTC. It encodes CASSSGQRGGYTF.

This clonotype showed up just once. The chain employs TRBV5-4 and TRBJ2-6, with TRBD1 matching 8 bases. Losses at the gene ends were 3 bases for V and 4 bases for J; bases not matched to a gene: 9. This CDR3 has 17 residues. Germline V gives CDR1 SGHNT, CDR2 YYREEE (reference sequence). The DNA of the CDR3 is TGTGCCAGCAGCTACCTTTACAGGGGGAACGGGGCCAACGTCCTGACTTTC. Residues: CASSYLYRGNGANVLTF. Using reference TRBV5-4 and TRBJ2-6 for the parts outside the CDR3, the full variable domain is ETGVTQSPTHLIKTRGQQVTLRCSSQSGHNTVSWYQQALGQGPQFIFQYYREEENGRGNFPPRFSGLQFPNYSSELNVNALELDDSALYLCASSYLYRGNGANVLTFGAGSRLTVL.

This chain connects TRBV10-3 to TRBJ2-3; 12 nucleotides match TRBD2. The V gene end was trimmed by 7 bases and the J gene end by 2 bases; junction bases not matched to a gene: 4. The CDR3 sequence is 15 residues long. Germline CDR1 reads ENHRY; CDR2 reads SYGVKD. The CDR3 protein is CAIMRTSGDTDTQYF. The CDR3 DNA reads TGTGCCATCATGCGGACTAGCGGGGACACAGATACGCAGTATTTT.

V usage is TRBV20-1 and J usage is TRBJ1-5; TRBD1 is a possible D gene (5 bases). The ends were cut back, 3 bases at V and 7 bases at J, with 10 bases in the middle. The CDR3 runs 12 residues. Germline CDR1 and CDR2: DFQATT and SNEGSKA (reference sequence). CDR3 region: CSASAGLQPQHF. The DNA for the CDR3 is TGCAGTGCTAGTGCGGGGCTCCAGCCCCAGCATTTT.

This chain links TRBV20-1 with TRBJ2-3; 10 nucleotides agree with TRBD1. Trimming at V came to 6 bases and at J to 4 bases, leaving 10 bases not matched to a gene. The CDR3 sequence is 15 residues long. The germline gives CDR1 DFQATT, CDR2 SNEGSKA (reference sequence). The CDR3 region is CSARPTGQGSDTQYF. DNA of the CDR3: TGCAGTGCGAGACCCACGGGACAGGGGTCAGATACGCAGTATTTT.

The chain recombines TRBV5-1 with TRBJ2-3, with D unclear. The V and J ends lost 4 bases and 2 bases respectively, with 14 bases between them. The V gene's germline CDR1 is SGHRS and CDR2 YFSETQ. This CDR3 spans 15 amino acids. CDR3 loop: CASSPRQQNTDTQYF. The CDR3 nucleotides read TGCGCCAGCAGCCCCAGGCAGCAGAACACAGATACGCAGTATTTT.

V gene TRBV28 combines with J gene TRBJ2-1, with D possibly matching TRBD2 (5 bases). Trimming shortened V by 5 bases and J by 6 bases, and 14 bases separated the two germline ends. This CDR3 has 14 amino acids. Germline CDR1 MDHEN, CDR2 SYDVKM. This CDR3 reads CASSTPLVTNEQFF. Here the CDR3 DNA reads TGTGCCAGCAGTACACCACTAGTAACCAATGAGCAGTTCTTC. Filled out from reference TRBV28 and TRBJ2-1, the complete variable domain reads DVKVTQSSRYLVKRTGEKVFLECVQDMDHENMFWYRQDPGLGLRLIYFSYDVKMKEKGDIPEGYSVSREKKERFSLILESASTNQTSMYLCASSTPLVTNEQFFGPGTRLTVL.

The chain couples TRBV12-3 or TRBV12-4 to TRBJ1-1, with D unclear. The CDR3 is made up of 14 amino acids. V lost 8 bases to trimming and J lost 4 bases, with 17 bases between them. The CDR3 nucleotides read TGTGCCAGCGGATCGGGCATTTGGACCACTGAAGCTTTCTTT. This translates into CASGSGIWTTEAFF.

The chain uses TRBV20-1 and TRBJ1-1; 7 bases align to TRBD1. The length of the CDR3 is 15 residues. Germline CDR1 reads DFQATT; CDR2 reads SNEGSKA (reference sequence). V shed 3 bases and J 5 bases; nucleotides not matched to a gene: 12. CDR3 nucleotide sequence: TGCAGTGCTAGGCCGGGGTCCGACAGGGTGACTGAAGCTTTCTTT. This sequence encodes CSARPGSDRVTEAFF.

The V gene is TRBV5-1, the J gene TRBJ1-1, with D possibly being TRBD1 (6 bases). CDR1 SGHRS and CDR2 YFSETQ come from the germline V gene. Trimming shortened V by 0 bases and J by 4 bases, and 13 bases separated the two germline ends. The CDR3 sequence is 15 residues long. CDR3 in DNA: TGCGCCAGCAGCTTGGTTTCAAGGGGGGCCACTGAAGCTTTCTTT. Residues: CASSLVSRGATEAFF.

The rearrangement links TRBV20-1 to TRBJ1-1, with 9 positions matching TRBD1. CDR3 size: 15 residues. J was trimmed by 3 bases and V by 1 base; bases with no gene match: 6. The germline CDR1 and CDR2 sequences are DFQATT and SNEGSKA (reference sequence). CDR3 protein: CSARVQGAGYTEAFF. In DNA form, the CDR3 reads TGCAGTGCTAGAGTACAGGGGGCGGGGTACACTGAAGCTTTCTTT.